These 6 T cell receptor beta chains share one sample of origin, sequenced in a study of beta chain features in type 1 diabetes. As every portion of the isolated RNA was reverse transcribed, the sequencing read expressed TCRB transcripts. Libraries were prepared by immunoSEQ multiplex PCR; TCRdb keeps only in-frame clonotypes and omits some of them. The profile shows 850,000 to 900,000 clones, roughly 15% of them singletons. Sequenced input: naive CD4+ T cells from blood. Source of these receptors: a woman aged 18-30 years in good health.

V gene TRBV6-5 combines with J gene TRBJ1-2, with 9 bases identical to TRBD1. Germline CDR1 reads MNHEY; CDR2 reads SVGAGI. Germline trimming cut 5 bases from V and 4 bases from J; bases unmatched to any gene: 2. The CDR3 extends over 13 amino acids. CDR3 bases: TGTGCCAGCAGTGAACAGGGGGCCTATGGCTACACCTTC. Protein: CASSEQGAYGYTF.

This clone has only a few counts. The chain links TRBV20-1 to TRBJ1-2; 8 bases line up with TRBD1. The CDR3 extends over 11 amino acids. The junction had 11 bases not matched to a gene; V was cut back by 6 bases and J by 14 bases. Germline V gene lookup returns CDR1 DFQATT and CDR2 SNEGSKA (reference sequence). Here the CDR3 DNA reads TGCAGTGCGGAGAGACCAGGGGGCGCGACCTTC. Translated, it gives CSAERPGGATF.

This clone was observed a few times. The gene calls are TRBV9 and TRBJ2-7, with D tentatively TRBD2 (5 bases). Germline CDR1 is SGDLS and CDR2 is YYNGEE. Trimming stripped 4 bases from V and 2 bases from J, with 16 bases between. This CDR3 contains 15 residues. The CDR3 sequence: CASSIGLPSAYEQYF. The CDR3 DNA is TGTGCCAGCAGCATAGGACTGCCTTCGGCCTACGAGCAGTACTTC.

There are a few counts of this clone. Germline is not matched at one junction end, which may reflect a read error. The chain links TRBV20-1 to TRBJ2-7; D not resolved. The germline CDR1 and CDR2 sequences are DFQATT and SNEGSKA (reference sequence). CDR3 length: 10 residues. The CDR3 protein is CSARLQVHHF. The DNA for the CDR3 is TGCAGTGCTAGACTCCAAGTCCATCACTTC.

This clone showed up just a few times. The J gene is TRBJ2-5, the V gene TRBV4-2; D is unclear. The CDR3 covers 14 residues. Germline CDR1 LGHNA, CDR2 YNFKEQ. V lost 1 base and J 2 bases, leaving 8 bases between the germline ends. The CDR3: CASSQVGRQETQYF. The CDR3 DNA follows: TGTGCCAGCAGCCAAGTGGGCAGACAAGAGACCCAGTACTTC.

Of note for this clone: The same CDR3 is also encoded by other DNA sequences in this sample. The chain carries TRBV28 and TRBJ2-1, with a weak D call TRBD1 (5 bases). This CDR3 contains 14 residues. Trimming shortened V by 3 bases and J by 0 bases, and 6 bases separated the two germline ends. CDR1 and CDR2 from the germline V gene are MDHEN and SYDVKM. The CDR3 DNA reads TGTGCCAGCAGTTTTCAGGGCTCCTACAATGAGCAGTTCTTC. It encodes CASSFQGSYNEQFF.